This TCR beta chain emerged from a study of early T cells in non-severe SARS-CoV-2 infection. About the research overall: Unpaired chains resulted from sequencing bulk RNA of unsorted whole blood. Study-level points and caveats: Database matching using VDJdb favored anti-spike CD8 responses, with private and CD4 specificities left missing.

CDR3 size: 16 residues. CDR1 and CDR2 from the germline V gene are MNHNS and SASEGT. Trimming cost V 3 bases and J 8 bases; bases outside gene matches: 8. Worth noting for this clonotype: Its antigen is undetermined.

Unique molecular identifiers were attached to individual cDNA molecules. TCRdb processed the 5' RACE reads anew with MiXCR; each CDR3 protein has one entry. Of nearly 55,000 distinct CDR3 sequences listed, around 7.7% are singletons. V and J are TRBV6-1 and TRBJ2-1; TRBD2 matches 12 bases. The receptor was isolated from an adult who was a healthcare worker with PCR-confirmed SARS-CoV-2 infection or an uninfected control (not recorded which). The specimen comprised whole blood, sampled at baseline. The DNA of the CDR3 is TGTGCCAGCAGTGAGCTAGCGGGAGGGCCGATGGATGAGCAGTTCTTC. Its translation: CASSELAGGPMDEQFF.